This T cell receptor (beta chain) was observed in a study of blood T cell repertoires in COVID-19. Study as a whole: Italy, Spain and the United States were the sources of the convalescent and acute COVID-19 samples. Sample material is recorded as cDNA or gDNA derived from T cells, B-cell-depleted T cells, or PBMCs.

Per the original methods: Researchers report that nucleated cell counts were estimated from reference gene primer amplification. Generated by immunoSEQ multiplex PCR, the TCRdb table keeps only in-frame clones and is missing some. V, J and clone size reflect that table, while D and trimming were determined from the DNA. Seen here are around 110,000 clones, approximately 90% observed once, and the top ten hold approximately 1.9%. V was pared by 7 bases and J by 5 bases, with 14 bases between. CDR1 is LNHDA and CDR2 is SQIVND in the germline V gene (reference sequence). This CDR3 contains 14 residues. The receptor's source is a human donor with active COVID-19. The donor label of this sample is uncertain. The chain joins TRBV19 to TRBJ1-4; no clear D. The sequenced sample consisted of peripheral blood. The CDR3 loop reads CASTITGMNEKLFF. The CDR3 DNA is TGTGCCAGTACTATCACCGGGATGAATGAAAAACTGTTTTTT.